This T cell receptor beta chain derives from a study of chemoradiotherapy in HPV16-positive cancers. Study-level results: Candidate HPV-specific clones and E7-related TCR motifs grew in tumor during treatment. Better recurrence-free survival went with HPV-responsive T-cell expansion in HPV16-positive patients. Functional assays defining HPV-specific T cells used only a couple of HPV16-positive patients.

The V gene's germline CDR1 is MGHRA and CDR2 YSYEKL. The CDR3 sequence is 16 residues long. V lost 4 bases to trimming and J lost 0 bases, with 13 bases between them. A remark on this clone: Its antigen is unidentified.

The repertoire was sequenced with immunoSEQ multiplex PCR; TCRdb's copy has only in-frame clones and lacks some. The sample consists of about 5,700 clones, roughly nine tenths of them appearing once. The J gene is TRBJ1-3, the V gene TRBV4-1; D gene uncertain. Sample: blood, taken from a patient who underwent chemoradiotherapy. This TCR was sampled from a human donor with HPV-associated anogenital cancer. The CDR3 protein is CASSPIGRDSGNTIYF. CDR3 nucleotides: TGCGCCAGCAGCCCTATCGGACGGGACTCTGGAAACACCATATATTTT.